This record concerns one TCR beta chain sequence. This clone's antigen is unknown. The input lacks base qualities; no much larger clone sits a single base away. These data are taken from a study of long-term antiretroviral therapy in people with HIV (dated by TCRdb to between 2021 and 2022). A note on the overall study: The earliest samples were collected approximately a decade before the 2015 WHO recommendation for immediate ART, a period when ART was typically delayed until CD4 counts fell. No cross-contamination during QIAcube processing was seen in test extractions of a monoclonal T-cell line run alongside roughly 35 polyclonal samples. The cohort contributed fewer than 200 cryopreserved PBMC samples from about 29 adults with confirmed HIV infection, collected serially over a mean of around 6 years (range 1-12). About 35% of the 30 participants with HIV were female. A retrospective serial study tested whether changes in peripheral blood TRB repertoire composition and diversity were associated with ART initiation and durable HIV suppression. General findings and caveats noted by the study authors: Since PBMC availability was limited, sequencing covered only the TCR beta chain, with no alpha chain pairing. ART initiation was associated with a significant increase in TRB diversity, but diversity stayed significantly below transplant donor controls even after long-term ART. Expanded TRB clones identified before ART initiation dominated the repertoire across all time points, though the dominance fluctuated and decreased in many PLHIV after ART. No data were available on ART adherence, viral resistance or therapy changes, limiting inferences about post-ART repertoire changes. Unsorted PBMC were profiled instead of sorted CD4+ and CD8+ T cells because pre-ART samples had limited cell numbers. The samples were dated from about 2003 to 2017, and the ART regimens that were used may be less effective than current ART regimens. HIV repertoires had narrower CDR3 length ranges than controls, and the network structure suggested an antigen-experienced repertoire that shifted only slightly toward naive after ART.

The immunoSEQ hsTCRB v3.0 assay was used at survey level resolution to sequence the TRB variable region. The target sequencing depth for TRB was roughly 40,000-55,000 T-cell genomes per sample. Pooled TRB libraries were sequenced on an Illumina MiSeq with a v3 150-cycle kit. The original pipeline was this. Repertoire analysis was run in R within a reproducible Nextflow workflow that covered QC, data transformation and analysis. LymphoSeq2, an R package for AIRR-Seq data exploration, was used to implement custom analyses. A handful of samples that produced fewer than 5000 total TRB sequences were removed, so 200 or so HIV repertoires were analyzed. Among the approximately 200 retained HIV repertoires, 59 were collected before ART initiation and 120 to 140 were collected after ART initiation. Each repertoire was downsampled to 5000 TRB nucleotide sequences, and summary statistics were averaged across 100 downsampling iterations. TRB sequences were retained for analysis only if CDR3 regions of at least seven amino acids were present. Diversity was measured with a Shannon entropy-derived clonality score and the Gini coefficient. In repertoire networks, the top 5000 CDR3 amino acid sequences were linked whenever an edit distance of one separated two sequences. Antigen specificity groups and MHC restriction were predicted for TRB CDR3 amino acid sequences with GLIPH2. Known CMV, EBV, HIV or tissue antigen associations were flagged by matching CDR3 amino acid sequences against VDJdb and McPAS-TCR. Pre-ART, post-ART and control groups were compared with Wilcoxon signed-rank tests and Holm-Bonferroni correction. TCRdb carries this immuneACCESS record with in-frame sequences only. Its versions omit some clonotypes, under half of them owing to an unresolved V gene in the studies checked, with the rest unexplained. For V, J and clone size, that table is used; D and trimming come from the DNA. The sample includes about 36,000 clones, with 80% observed a single time. Around 5.8% of the sample lies in the top ten.

V lost 4 bases and J lost 5 bases, and the count of bases not matched to a germline gene is 6. Sequences SEHNR (CDR1) and FQNEAQ (CDR2) are obtained from the germline V gene (reference sequence). Spanning cysteine to phenylalanine, the CDR3 consists of 15 amino acids. The only DNA kept is the CDR3, 45 bases in frame from the first base. To be included, a participant needed at least one PBMC sample from before ART initiation plus at least two post-ART samples. Treatment was received in the United States of America by all participants with HIV. Before DNA extraction, cryopreserved samples of about 0.95-10 million PBMC were thawed and washed. At the time of the earliest PBMC sample for each participant with HIV, ages ranged from about 20 to 54 years. PBMC samples were contributed by each participant from 1-4 timepoints before ART initiation and 2-8 timepoints after ART initiation, with a median of 7 samples. For every participant, serial HIV viral load, CD4+ T-cell count, ART history and demographic data were obtained. A Qiagen kit on a QIAcube was used to extract genomic DNA from unsorted PBMC, with samples processed in batches of 12.

Rearrangement joined TRBV7-9 to TRBJ2-7; 12 central nucleotides agree with TRBD2. Specimen: unsorted PBMCs, collected 3.4 years after starting antiretroviral therapy. The receptor was derived from a man between 25 and 39 years old with HIV. The DNA sequence reads TGTGCCAGCAGCTCCAGACTAGCGGGAGTGGACGAGCAGTACTTC. It translates to CASSSRLAGVDEQYF.